Listed here is a single T cell receptor beta chain. The antigen remains undetermined. The sample belongs to a study of cytomegalovirus exposure and HLA in healthy donors. General study findings and limits: Productive rates of about 90% or about 30% were seen for most TCR beta V segments in an earlier analysis. The study designated roughly 160 TCR beta chains cytomegalovirus-associated. Another analysis was done later, and it associated around 15,000 TCR beta sequences with HLA alleles at 0.05 false discovery rate.

V shed 4 bases and J shed 0 bases, with 13 bases lying between them. CDR3 length: 15 residues. The germline V gene has CDR1 SGHNT and CDR2 YYREEE (reference sequence). The PCR employed 60 Vbeta primers together with 13 Jbeta primers. The data were produced by immunoSEQ multiplex PCR, yet TCRdb's version contains in-frame clones alone and is incomplete. The sample lists about 78,000 clones, roughly 60% occurring once. This chain uses TRBV5-4 with TRBJ1-1, with D tentatively TRBD1 (6 bases). The TCR was taken from a young man in good health and CMV-seropositive. The sequencing sample was made of PBMCs. In nucleotides, the CDR3 is TGTGCCAGCAGCCGGGTAGGGGGTATGAACACTGAAGCTTTCTTT. Translation gives CASSRVGGMNTEAFF.